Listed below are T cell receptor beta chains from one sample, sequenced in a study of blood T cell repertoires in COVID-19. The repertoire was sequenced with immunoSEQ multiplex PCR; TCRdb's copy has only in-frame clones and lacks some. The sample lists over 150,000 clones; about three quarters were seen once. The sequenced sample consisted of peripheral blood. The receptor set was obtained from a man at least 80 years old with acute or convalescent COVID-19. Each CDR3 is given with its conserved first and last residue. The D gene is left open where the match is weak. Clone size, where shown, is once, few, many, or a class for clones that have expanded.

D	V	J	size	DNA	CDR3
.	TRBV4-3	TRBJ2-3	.	TGCGCCAGCAGCCAAGATGGGGGGGGGCCCTCGCCAGATACGCAGTATTTT	CASSQDGGGPSPDTQYF
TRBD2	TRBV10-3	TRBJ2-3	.	TGTGCCATCAGTGGGACTAGCGGGGTGGATACGCAGTATTTT	CAISGTSGVDTQYF
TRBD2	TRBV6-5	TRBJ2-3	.	TGTGCCAGCAGAGGGACTAGCGGGGTTTCAGATACGCAGTATTTT	CASRGTSGVSDTQYF
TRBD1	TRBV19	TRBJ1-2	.	TGTGCCAGTAGTCCTCTGACAGGGACGCGTAACTATGGCTACACCTTC	CASSPLTGTRNYGYTF
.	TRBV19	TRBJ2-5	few	TGTGCCAGTAGGGACGAACAGGGCAAGGAGACCCAGTACTTC	CASRDEQGKETQYF
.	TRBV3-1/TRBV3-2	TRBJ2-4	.	TGTGCCAGCAGCCAAGCTGGGCGTAAAAACATTCAGTACTTC	CASSQAGRKNIQYF
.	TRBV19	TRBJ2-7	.	TGTGCCAGTAGTATTGAACAGGGCCCGACCTACGAGCAGTACTTC	CASSIEQGPTYEQYF
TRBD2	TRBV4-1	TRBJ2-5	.	TGCGCCAGCAGCCATCGGACTAGCGGGGGTACGGAGACCCAGTACTTC	CASSHRTSGGTETQYF
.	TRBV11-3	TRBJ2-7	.	TGTGCCAGCAGCAACAGGGCTACCTACGAGCAGTACTTC	CASSNRATYEQYF
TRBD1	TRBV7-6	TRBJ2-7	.	TGTGCCAGCACCCTAGGGACAGGGGACGGGGAGCAGTACTTC	CASTLGTGDGEQYF
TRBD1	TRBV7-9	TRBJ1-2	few	TGTGCCAGCAGCTCTCCAGCGGGGGGACAGCTACATGGCTACACCTTC	CASSSPAGGQLHGYTF
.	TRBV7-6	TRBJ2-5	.	TGTGCCAGCAGCTTAAGGGGCCCCTTACAGGGCCAAGAGACCCAGTACTTC	CASSLRGPLQGQETQYF
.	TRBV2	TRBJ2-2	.	TGTGCTAGCAGCTTCCGGACAAACACCGGGGAGCTGTTTTTT	CASSFRTNTGELFF
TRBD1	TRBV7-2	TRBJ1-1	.	TGTGCCAGCAGCTTAGGGTCTCTAGGACAGGGGGCGACTGAAGCTTTCTTT	CASSLGSLGQGATEAFF
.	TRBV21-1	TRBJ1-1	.	TGTGCCAGCCCGCCCCCCTGGACAATTCGGCGGATGAACACTGAAGCTTTCTTT	CASPPPWTIRRMNTEAFF
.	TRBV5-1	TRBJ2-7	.	TGCGCCAGCAGCATCGCCTTGGCTGCCGACGAGCAGTACTTC	CASSIALAADEQYF
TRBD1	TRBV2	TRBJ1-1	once	TGTGCCAGCAGTGGACAGGGGGCTTCTGAAGCTTTCTTT	CASSGQGASEAFF
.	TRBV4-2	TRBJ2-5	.	TGTGCCAGCAGCCAAGGAGCAGCGGAGACCCAGTACTTC	CASSQGAAETQYF
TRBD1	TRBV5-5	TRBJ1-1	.	TGTGCCAGCAGCTCGCTCACAGGGGGCATCGGGCGAATCGCTGAAGCTTTCTTT	CASSSLTGGIGRIAEAFF
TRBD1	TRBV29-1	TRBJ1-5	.	TGCAGCGTTGCCGGACAGGGGAATCAGCCCCAGCATTTT	CSVAGQGNQPQHF
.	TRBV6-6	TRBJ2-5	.	TGTGCCAGCAGCCCACAGGGAATGGTTCAAGAGACCCAGTACTTC	CASSPQGMVQETQYF
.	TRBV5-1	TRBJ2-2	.	TGCGCCAGCAGCCTCCGCTCGGGAGCCGCGAACACCGGGGAGCTGTTTTTT	CASSLRSGAANTGELFF
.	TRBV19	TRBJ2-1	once	TGTGCCAGTGCCGGGGTCTACAATGAGCAGTTCTTC	CASAGVYNEQFF
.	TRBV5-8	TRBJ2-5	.	TGTGCCAGCAGCTTGGCACGGGGGATCTCGGAAGAGACCCAGTACTTC	CASSLARGISEETQYF
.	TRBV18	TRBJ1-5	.	TGTGCCAGCTCACCCGGTCCAGGTAGTCAGCCCCAGCATTTT	CASSPGPGSQPQHF
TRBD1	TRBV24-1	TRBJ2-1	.	TGTGCCACCAGTGGGGACAGGAACAATGAGCAGTTCTTC	CATSGDRNNEQFF
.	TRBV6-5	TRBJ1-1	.	TGTGCCAGCACTAAACCGGGGGGCACTGAAGCTTTCTTT	CASTKPGGTEAFF
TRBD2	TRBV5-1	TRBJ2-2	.	TGCGCCCGCAGTTGGCGGGGCGGGGGGGCCGGTACCGGGGAGCTGTTTTTT	CARSWRGGGAGTGELFF
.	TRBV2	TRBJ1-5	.	TGTGCCAGCAAGTTAGGGGACTTGAGCAATCAGCCCCAGCATTTT	CASKLGDLSNQPQHF
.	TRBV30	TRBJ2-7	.	TGTGCCTGGAGCAACAGGGGAGGCGAGCAGTACTTC	CAWSNRGGEQYF
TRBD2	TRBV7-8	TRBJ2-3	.	TGTGCCAGCAGCGGCCTGGCGTCTAGCGGCAACACAGATACGCAGTATTTT	CASSGLASSGNTDTQYF
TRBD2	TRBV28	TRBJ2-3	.	TGTGCCAGCAGCGGGACTAGGGATACGCAGTATTTT	CASSGTRDTQYF
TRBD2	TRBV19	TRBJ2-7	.	TGTGCCAGTAGTGTCACTGGCGGGGGATACGAGCAGTACTTC	CASSVTGGGYEQYF
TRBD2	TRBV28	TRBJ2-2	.	TGTGCCAGCAGTTTAATTACTAGCGGGAACACCGGGGAGCTGTTTTTT	CASSLITSGNTGELFF
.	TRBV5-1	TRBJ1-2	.	TGCGCCAGCAGCTTGGACAGTTGGGGCTACACCTTC	CASSLDSWGYTF
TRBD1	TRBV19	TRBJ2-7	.	TGTGCCAGTAGTGCGACAGGGTCCTACGAGCAGTACTTC	CASSATGSYEQYF
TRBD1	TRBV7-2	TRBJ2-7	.	TGTGCCAGTATTCCCGGGACAGGGTCCTACGAGCAGTACTTC	CASIPGTGSYEQYF
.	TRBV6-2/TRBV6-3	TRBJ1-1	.	TGTGCCAGCAGTTACGATTTGAGCCGTCAAGCTTTCTTT	CASSYDLSRQAFF
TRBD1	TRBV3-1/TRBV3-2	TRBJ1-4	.	TGTGCCAGCAGCCAACTGACAGGGGGCACCGAAAAACTGTTTTTT	CASSQLTGGTEKLFF